The clone carrying this T cell receptor (beta chain) turned up a few times. Its antigen is still unknown. Processed graft tissue released its intraepithelial and lamina propria lymphocytes. The table came from immunoSEQ multiplex PCR; TCRdb's copy has only in-frame clones and leaves some out. The repertoire holds about 1,100 clones, with about 76% as singletons. The sample comes from a study of graft-versus-host responses after intestinal transplantation. As for the study in general: Induction with anti-thymocyte globulin, then tacrolimus and steroids for 2 to 3 years, was given to all recipients.

Study findings and constraints: Declines in HvG clones occurring early post-transplant were associated with peak circulating GvH clone levels.

The length of the CDR3 is 14 residues. CDR1 SNHLY and CDR2 FYNNEI come from the germline V gene. V was cut by 3 bases and J by 4 bases, with 12 bases left in between. Here the sequenced sample was ileum tissue, taken approximately 250 days after intestinal transplantation. The receptor comes from a human patient who received an intestinal transplant, so some T cells may come from the graft donor. The chain joins TRBV2 to TRBJ1-1; weak D call: TRBD1 (5 bases). This CDR3 reads CASSDPWGFTEAFF. The CDR3 coding sequence is TGTGCCAGCAGTGACCCCTGGGGGTTCACTGAAGCTTTCTTT.